This is a list of T cell receptor beta chains from one sample in a study of cytomegalovirus exposure and HLA in healthy donors. The method was immunoSEQ multiplex PCR; TCRdb's version includes in-frame clones alone and lacks a portion of them. The sample has roughly 190,000 clones, 79% seen once. Sequenced: PBMCs. All receptors come from a woman younger than 35 in good health and CMV-seronegative. Each CDR3 is given with its conserved first and last residue. The D gene is left open where the match is weak. Clone size is not always given. Where it is, it says once, few, many or a class for expanded clones.

TRBV6-5	TRBD1	NA	TRBJ1-3	CASLDRGTGNTIYF	TGTGCCAGCCTGGACAGGGGGACTGGAAACACCATATATTTT
TRBV7-2	TRBD1	NA	TRBJ1-2	CASSPGQGSGYTF	TGTGCCAGCAGCCCCGGACAGGGGAGTGGCTACACCTTC
TRBV11-2	TRBD1	NA	TRBJ1-4	CASSPTGDEKLFF	TGTGCCAGCAGCCCAACAGGGGACGAAAAACTGTTTTTT
TRBV5-6	NA	NA	TRBJ2-7	CASSPGFSYEQYF	TGTGCCAGCAGCCCGGGGTTCTCCTACGAGCAGTACTTC
TRBV5-6	NA	NA	TRBJ2-5	CASSPTGRETQYF	TGTGCCAGCAGCCCGACAGGGAGGGAGACCCAGTACTTC
TRBV7-3	TRBD1	NA	TRBJ1-2	CASSSTGDSLLNYGYTF	TGTGCCAGCAGCTCCACGGGGGACAGTCTACTAAACTATGGCTACACCTTC
TRBV28	NA	NA	TRBJ1-2	CASRRGGGAGGYGYTF	TGTGCCAGCCGAAGGGGCGGGGGGGCCGGCGGGTATGGCTACACCTTC
TRBV11-2	NA	NA	TRBJ2-1	CASSLGRAEQFF	TGTGCCAGCAGCTTAGGCAGGGCCGAGCAGTTCTTC
TRBV11-2	NA	NA	TRBJ1-4	CASKKIGGEKLFF	TGTGCCAGTAAAAAAATCGGGGGTGAAAAACTGTTTTTT
TRBV18	TRBD1	few	TRBJ1-1	CASSPRDRGLNTEAFF	TGTGCCAGCTCACCTCGAGACAGGGGGTTAAACACTGAAGCTTTCTTT
TRBV9	TRBD2	NA	TRBJ2-2	CASSFRTSGRNTGELFF	TGTGCCAGCAGCTTCCGGACTAGCGGGAGGAACACCGGGGAGCTGTTTTTT
TRBV5-6	NA	NA	TRBJ2-7	CASSLFGRSGAPYEQYF	TGTGCCAGCAGCTTGTTCGGTAGGAGCGGAGCCCCCTACGAGCAGTACTTC
TRBV5-5	NA	NA	TRBJ1-5	CASRLGQVQGQPQHF	TGTGCCAGCAGATTAGGGCAGGTCCAGGGTCAGCCCCAGCATTTT
TRBV28	NA	NA	TRBJ1-4	CASRTGVDEKLFF	TGTGCCAGCAGGACAGGAGTCGATGAAAAACTGTTTTTT
TRBV6-5	NA	NA	TRBJ1-6	CASSSRDLSPLHF	TGTGCCAGCAGTTCAAGGGACTTATCACCCCTCCACTTT
TRBV6-6	NA	NA	TRBJ2-7	CATNGQGTYEQYF	TGTGCCACCAATGGCCAGGGAACCTACGAGCAGTACTTC
TRBV5-1	TRBD1	NA	TRBJ1-1	CASSLEGGQGENTEAFF	TGCGCCAGCAGCCTCGAAGGGGGACAGGGTGAGAACACTGAAGCTTTCTTT
TRBV29-1	NA	few	TRBJ2-7	CSVESRPPYEQYF	TGCAGCGTTGAATCCAGGCCCCCCTACGAGCAGTACTTC
TRBV5-4	TRBD1	once	TRBJ2-1	CASSLSQGAYNEQFF	TGTGCCAGCAGCTTGAGTCAGGGGGCGTACAATGAGCAGTTCTTC
TRBV10-2	NA	NA	TRBJ2-5	CASSRTEETQYF	TGCGCCAGCAGTAGGACAGAAGAGACCCAGTACTTC
TRBV5-8	TRBD2	NA	TRBJ2-3	CASSPGLGADTQYF	TGTGCCAGCAGCCCCGGACTAGGCGCAGATACGCAGTATTTT
TRBV28	NA	NA	TRBJ2-7	CASSLLRALSYEQYF	TGTGCCAGCAGTTTATTGAGGGCCTTATCCTACGAGCAGTACTTC
TRBV28	TRBD1	NA	TRBJ1-2	CASSSGQGYGYTF	TGTGCCAGCAGCTCGGGACAGGGATATGGCTACACCTTC
TRBV25-1	NA	NA	TRBJ1-2	CASSPRGSNYGYTF	TGTGCCAGCAGTCCCCGGGGGTCTAACTATGGCTACACCTTC
TRBV18	NA	NA	TRBJ1-1	CASSLQGGTTEAFF	TGTGCCAGCTCACTACAGGGAGGGACGACTGAAGCTTTCTTT
TRBV7-3	NA	NA	TRBJ2-1	CASSTLGGADEFF	TGTGCCAGCAGCACCCTAGGAGGAGCGGATGAGTTCTTC
TRBV16	TRBD1	NA	TRBJ2-7	CASSQLRQGYEQYF	TGTGCCAGCAGCCAATTGAGACAGGGGTACGAGCAGTACTTC
TRBV7-3	TRBD2	NA	TRBJ2-1	CASSPSGGGGRVEQFF	TGTGCCAGCAGCCCCTCAGGCGGGGGAGGTCGTGTTGAGCAGTTCTTC
TRBV28	NA	few	TRBJ1-5	CASSLSGRPSNQPQHF	TGTGCCAGCAGTTTATCAGGCAGGCCAAGCAATCAGCCCCAGCATTTT
TRBV30	NA	few	TRBJ1-5	CAWSALGGEEPQHF	TGTGCCTGGAGCGCCCTAGGAGGAGAAGAGCCCCAGCATTTT
TRBV5-1	NA	NA	TRBJ1-2	CASSAEETGIYGYTF	TGCGCCAGCAGCGCGGAAGAAACAGGGATCTATGGCTACACCTTC
TRBV7-9	NA	few	TRBJ1-3	CASSLQLEGSTIYF	TGTGCCAGCAGCTTACAGCTGGAGGGGAGTACCATATATTTT
TRBV4-2	TRBD2	NA	TRBJ2-7	CASSQESGLAHYEQYF	TGTGCCAGCAGCCAAGAGTCAGGACTAGCGCACTACGAGCAGTACTTC
TRBV4-1	TRBD1	NA	TRBJ2-1	CASRFDRGPYNEQFF	TGCGCCAGCAGGTTCGACAGGGGGCCCTACAATGAGCAGTTCTTC
TRBV18	TRBD1	once	TRBJ1-3	CASSLDRGDTIYF	TGTGCCAGCTCACTCGACAGGGGGGACACCATATATTTT
TRBV29-1	TRBD2	NA	TRBJ2-7	CSVGAGGPVEQYF	TGCAGCGTGGGAGCGGGAGGGCCGGTCGAGCAGTACTTC
TRBV6-6	NA	NA	TRBJ2-5	CAKRQRSREETQYF	TGTGCCAAAAGACAGCGATCTAGAGAAGAGACCCAGTACTTC
TRBV5-1	NA	NA	TRBJ1-1	CASSYGGNTEAFF	TGCGCCAGCAGCTATGGAGGGAACACTGAAGCTTTCTTT
TRBV27	NA	NA	TRBJ2-2	CASSREGGRVTGELFF	TGTGCCAGCAGTCGAGAAGGCGGGCGGGTCACCGGGGAGCTGTTTTTT
TRBV18	NA	NA	TRBJ2-2	CASSVSSGTANGELFF	TGTGCCAGCTCGGTATCATCCGGGACTGCCAACGGGGAGCTGTTTTTT
TRBV4-2	NA	NA	TRBJ1-2	CASSQDRGRYTF	TGTGCCAGCAGCCAAGACAGGGGACGCTACACCTTC
TRBV6-5	NA	NA	TRBJ1-2	CASSMSVGVYGYTF	TGTGCCAGCAGTATGTCTGTTGGAGTCTATGGCTACACCTTC
TRBV7-2	TRBD2	NA	TRBJ2-1	CASSLGTSGLSSYNEQFF	TGTGCCAGCAGCTTAGGGACTAGCGGGCTGAGCTCCTACAATGAGCAGTTCTTC
TRBV6-1	NA	NA	TRBJ1-2	CASSEFIYTF	TGTGCCAGCAGTGAATTTATTTACACCTTC
TRBV27	TRBD1	NA	TRBJ1-4	CASSLGPGGEKLFF	TGTGCCAGCAGTTTGGGCCCAGGGGGTGAAAAACTGTTTTTT